Following are 2 T cell receptor beta chains from one sample sequenced in a study of human T cells and chemical hapten exposure. It was from unfractionated whole blood that total RNA was extracted. TCRdb re-called the 5' RACE reads through MiXCR, storing one row per CDR3 protein. The sample has tens of thousands of distinct CDR3 sequences; roughly 7.7% are singletons. Every receptor here comes from a male donor in good health.

The V call is TRBV5-4, the J call TRBJ2-3; D possibly uses TRBD1 or TRBD2 (6 bases each). Germline assignment: CDR1 SGHNT and CDR2 YYREEE (reference sequence). V was clipped by 4 bases and J by 0 bases, with 18 bases between them. The CDR3 extends over 17 amino acids. CDR3 nucleotide sequence: TGTGCCAGCAGCCTCCCGGGGGCAGAATCTAGCACAGATACGCAGTATTTT. This gives the protein CASSLPGAESSTDTQYF.

This clonotype has only a few counts. This chain links TRBV6-5 with TRBJ1-3; weak D call: TRBD1 (5 bases). The length of the CDR3 is 17 residues. V was pared by 7 bases and J by 0 bases, with 19 bases between. Germline values: CDR1 MNHEY, CDR2 SVGAGI. The CDR3 is CASKSGANGFSGNTIYF. In DNA, the CDR3 is TGTGCCAGCAAATCTGGGGCAAACGGCTTCTCTGGAAACACCATATATTTT.